Listed here are 32 T cell receptor beta chains from one sample, sequenced in a study of OX40 agonist ivuxolimab in advanced cancers. Data came from immunoSEQ multiplex PCR; TCRdb stores just in-frame clones and leaves some out. The sample holds 70,000 or so clones, around 90% seen once. This specimen was CD4+ or CD8+ T cells sorted from blood, taken in a trial of the OX40 agonist ivuxolimab. These receptors were collected from an adult with an advanced solid tumor such as melanoma, head and neck, liver or kidney cancer.

This clone was seen just once. The CDR3 spells CAWSVGSGRETQYF. The CDR3 region has the DNA TGTGCCTGGAGTGTAGGTAGCGGGAGAGAGACCCAGTACTTC. The genes are TRBV30 and TRBJ2-5; 9 nucleotides agree with TRBD2. CDR1 is GTSNPN, CDR2 SVGIG, per germline (reference sequence). Unmatched junction bases numbered 3, after V lost 0 bases and J lost 4 bases. The CDR3 spans 14 residues. Full variable domain (missing parts from reference TRBV30 and TRBJ2-5): SQTIHQWPATLVQPVGSPLSLECTVEGTSNPNLYWYRQAAGRGLQLLFYSVGIGQISSEVPQNLSASRPQDRQFILSSKKLLLSDSGFYLCAWSVGSGRETQYFGPGTRLLVL.

The chain uses TRBV7-6 and TRBJ2-7; D tentatively reads TRBD1 or TRBD2 (5 bases each). CDR3 length equals 16 residues. The ends were cut back, 1 base at V and 5 bases at J, with 18 bases in the middle. The germline V gene encodes CDR1 SGHVS and CDR2 FNYEAQ. The CDR3 DNA sequence: TGTGCCAGCAGCTTAGGACCCCGGGACCCGACTCACGAGCAGTACTTC. It translates to CASSLGPRDPTHEQYF.

This chain connects TRBV27 to TRBJ2-2, with no clear D. In germline, CDR1 is MNHEY, CDR2 SMNVEV (reference sequence). The V end lost 0 bases, the J end lost 1 base, and 6 bases lay between the germline ends. The length of the CDR3 is 15 residues. CDR3 DNA sequence: TGTGCCAGCAGTTTATCAAAGGGGAACACCGGGGAGCTGTTTTTT. It specifies CASSLSKGNTGELFF.

V usage is TRBV6-5 and J usage is TRBJ1-1, with D uncertain. Germline V gene data show CDR1 as MNHEY and CDR2 as SVGAGI. The CDR3 contains 15 residues. The V end lost 8 bases, the J end lost 2 bases, and 18 bases lay between the germline ends. CDR3 residues: CASLGMAGANTEAFF. The CDR3 nucleotides read TGTGCCAGCTTGGGAATGGCAGGTGCAAACACTGAAGCTTTCTTT.

The chain is built from TRBV6-5 and TRBJ1-5, with D maybe TRBD1 (6 bases). CDR1 and CDR2 (germline): MNHEY, SVGAGI. Trimming pared 7 bases from V and 2 bases from J, leaving 12 bases between. This CDR3 contains 14 residues. The CDR3 nucleotides are TGTGCCAGCAAACCGGACAGCGGCAATCAGCCCCAGCATTTT. This gives the protein CASKPDSGNQPQHF.

The chain joins TRBV11-3 to TRBJ2-2; TRBD1 agrees at 7 bases. From germline, CDR1 is SGHNT and CDR2 YENEEA. V shed 1 base, J shed 6 bases, and the junction held 2 bases outside the gene matches. This CDR3 has 14 amino acids. The CDR3 DNA reads TGTGCCAGCAGCTTAGGACAGGGAGCCGGGGAGCTGTTTTTT. Protein sequence: CASSLGQGAGELFF.

This clone was found a few times. The V call is TRBV28, the J call TRBJ1-5, with D possibly TRBD1 on 5 matching bases. V gave up 4 bases and J gave up 4 bases, with 8 bases separating them. The CDR3 has 13 amino acids. CDR1 MDHEN and CDR2 SYDVKM come from the germline V gene. The CDR3 region has the DNA TGTGCCAGCAGTTCTCGACAGAATCAGCCCCAGCATTTT. Its translation: CASSSRQNQPQHF.

The gene calls are TRBV1 and TRBJ2-1; TRBD2 is the table's D call, not checked against the DNA. TRBV1 is labeled a pseudogene. This CDR3 has 15 amino acids. The CDR3 protein is CTSSQSPSGPNEQFF. CDR3 nucleotides: TGCACCAGCAGCCAATCCCCTAGCGGCCCCAATGAGCAGTTCTTC.

This sequence joins TRBV28 and TRBJ1-4; D is undetermined. From germline, CDR1 is MDHEN and CDR2 SYDVKM. The CDR3 is made up of 12 amino acids. The V gene lost 7 bases and the J gene lost 5 bases, with 8 bases spanning the gap. Here the CDR3 reads CASMGSNEKLFF. CDR3 DNA: TGTGCCAGCATGGGGTCGAATGAAAAACTGTTTTTT.

The gene calls are TRBV4-2 and TRBJ2-5, with D perhaps matching TRBD2 (6 bases). This CDR3 is 16 amino acids long. Per germline, CDR1 LGHNA and CDR2 YNFKEQ. Trimming took 0 bases from V and 9 from J, leaving 20 bases between them. For the CDR3, the DNA is TGTGCCAGCAGCCAAGACCTGGGCAGGACCCCGGGGGCCCAGTACTTC. Translating gives CASSQDLGRTPGAQYF.

This chain connects TRBV11-1 to TRBJ1-1, with no clear D. V dropped 4 bases and J dropped 0 bases, with 9 bases sitting between them. This CDR3 is 14 amino acids long. Germline lookup yields CDR1 SGHAT and CDR2 FQDESV (reference sequence). The DNA of the CDR3 is TGTGCCAGCAGCTGGCAGAATCTGAACACTGAAGCTTTCTTT. It specifies CASSWQNLNTEAFF.

The rearrangement links TRBV30 to TRBJ1-2; 7 nucleotides line up with TRBD1. Germline-derived CDR1 and CDR2 are GTSNPN and SVGIG (reference sequence). The CDR3 is made up of 13 amino acids. Losses at the gene ends were 8 bases for V and 3 bases for J; bases not matched to a gene: 9. For the CDR3, the DNA is TGTGCCGGAACCAACGACAGGGACTATGGCTACACCTTC. Translating it yields CAGTNDRDYGYTF.

V and J are TRBV7-3 and TRBJ2-7; possible D gene TRBD2, 6 bases. CDR3 length: 13 residues. Germline V gene data show CDR1 as SGHTA and CDR2 as FQGTGA. V was pared by 3 bases and J by 7 bases, with 13 bases between. The CDR3 DNA follows: TGTGCCAGCAGCTTGGGAGGAGTGAATGAGCAGTACTTC. Translated, it gives CASSLGGVNEQYF.

This clone was seen a handful of times. This chain connects TRBV6-1 to TRBJ2-2; possibly TRBD1 for D (6 bases). CDR1 is MNHNS, CDR2 SASEGT, per germline. This CDR3 comprises 15 residues. V was pared by 10 bases and J by 4 bases, with 19 bases between. In DNA form, the CDR3 reads TGTGCCACCCTAAGGGGGATAGGAGCCACCGGGGAGCTGTTTTTT. Its translation: CATLRGIGATGELFF.

The V call is TRBV6-5, the J call TRBJ2-7, with a weak D call TRBD1 (5 bases). Germline CDR1 MNHEY, CDR2 SVGAGI. The V end lost 0 bases, the J end lost 1 base, and 7 bases lay between the germline ends. This CDR3 is 14 amino acids long. This CDR3 reads CASSYSAGSYEQYF. The CDR3 nucleotides read TGTGCCAGCAGTTACTCGGCAGGGTCCTACGAGCAGTACTTC.

CDR3 coding DNA: TGTGCCAGTAGTATGTGGGGGAGCGGATACGAGCAGTACTTC. This translates into CASSMWGSGYEQYF. The chain links TRBV19 to TRBJ2-7, with D tentatively TRBD1 or TRBD2 (5 bases each). Trimming removed 3 bases at V and 4 bases at J, with 13 bases between. This CDR3 contains 14 residues. Per germline, CDR1 LNHDA and CDR2 SQIVND (reference sequence).

The chain joins TRBV19 to TRBJ1-5, with 9 bases fitting TRBD1. This CDR3 is built from 17 residues. Germline loops: CDR1 LNHDA, CDR2 SQIVND (reference sequence). The V segment lost 7 bases and the J segment 3 bases; nucleotides outside the gene matches: 13. The CDR3 bases are TGTGCCAGTACCCTACTTCCCGGGACAGGGAACAATCAGCCCCAGCATTTT. Translating gives CASTLLPGTGNNQPQHF.

The chain recombines TRBV5-1 with TRBJ1-1; 7 nucleotides align to TRBD1. This CDR3 spans 15 amino acids. CDR1 and CDR2 from the germline V gene are SGHRS and YFSETQ. V was pared by 6 bases and J by 2 bases, with 10 bases of the junction left unmatched. In DNA form, the CDR3 reads TGCGCCAGCAACTCGACCGGGACAGATAACACTGAAGCTTTCTTT. Translated, it gives CASNSTGTDNTEAFF.

V gene TRBV7-2 combines with J gene TRBJ2-7; TRBD1 agrees at 9 bases. Unmatched junction bases numbered 3, after V lost 5 bases and J lost 1 base. CDR1 and CDR2 from the germline V gene are SGHTA and FQGNSA. The CDR3 contains 14 residues. The CDR3 here is CASSIGQGSYEQYF. CDR3 in DNA: TGTGCCAGCAGCATCGGACAGGGGTCCTACGAGCAGTACTTC.

The J gene is TRBJ2-7, the V gene TRBV30; perhaps TRBD1 as D (5 bases). The germline V gene encodes CDR1 GTSNPN and CDR2 SVGIG (reference sequence). The CDR3 length is 14 residues. Trimming took off 0 bases at V and 3 bases at J, with 12 bases between the two ends. The CDR3 DNA follows: TGTGCCTGGAGTGTACCCGGACAAAGCTACGAGCAGTACTTC. Translated, it gives CAWSVPGQSYEQYF. Full variable domain (outside the CDR3, taken from reference TRBV30 and TRBJ2-7): SQTIHQWPATLVQPVGSPLSLECTVEGTSNPNLYWYRQAAGRGLQLLFYSVGIGQISSEVPQNLSASRPQDRQFILSSKKLLLSDSGFYLCAWSVPGQSYEQYFGPGTRLTVT.

CDR3 amino acids: CASSYGVNQPQHF. Here the CDR3 DNA reads TGTGCCAGCAGTTACGGGGTCAATCAGCCCCAGCATTTT. The chain has TRBV6-6 and TRBJ1-5; D call uncertain. The germline CDR1 and CDR2 sequences are MNHNY and SVGAGI (reference sequence). There are 13 residues in the CDR3. The V and J ends lost 2 bases and 3 bases respectively, with 5 bases between them.

The chain carries TRBV11-2 and TRBJ1-2; TRBD1 might be the D (5 bases). Per germline, CDR1 SGHAT and CDR2 FQNNGV. V dropped 1 base and J dropped 4 bases, with 13 bases sitting between them. This CDR3 has 15 amino acids. CDR3 region: CASSLVSGVAYGYTF. The DNA of the CDR3 is TGTGCCAGCAGCTTAGTGTCGGGGGTAGCCTATGGCTACACCTTC.

V and J are TRBV5-1 and TRBJ2-1, with D possibly TRBD2 on 5 matching bases. Trimming stripped 0 bases from V and 0 bases from J, with 7 bases between. The CDR3 length is 15 residues. The germline gives CDR1 SGHRS, CDR2 YFSETQ. The CDR3 DNA is TGCGCCAGCAGCTTGGTGGCGGGCTCCTACAATGAGCAGTTCTTC. Its translation is CASSLVAGSYNEQFF.

The chain has TRBV27 and TRBJ2-5; TRBD1 matches 8 bases. The J call may be faulty, since TRBJ2-7 better matches the DNA end. Germline assignment: CDR1 MNHEY and CDR2 SMNVEV (reference sequence). The CDR3 is 14 residues long. The CDR3 DNA sequence: TGTGCCAGCAGTTTACGCGCGGACAGGGTCGAGCAGTACTTC. This gives the protein CASSLRADRVEQYF.

The rearrangement uses TRBV7-2 and TRBJ2-2; unclear D gene. Germline V lookup: CDR1 SGHTA, CDR2 FQGNSA. V lost 5 bases, J lost 4 bases, and 8 bases lay in between. There are 13 residues in the CDR3. The CDR3 region is CASSPRSTGELFF. CDR3 nucleotide sequence: TGTGCCAGCAGCCCCCGGAGCACCGGGGAGCTGTTTTTT.

The genes are TRBV7-9 and TRBJ2-6, with TRBD2 matching over 7 bases. CDR1 and CDR2 (germline): SEHNR, FQNEAQ (reference sequence). The CDR3 runs to 17 residues. Germline trimming cut 1 base from V and 0 bases from J; bases unmatched to any gene: 3. In DNA form, the CDR3 reads TGTGCCAGCAGCTTAGAACTAGCGTCCTCTGGGGCCAACGTCCTGACTTTC. It yields the protein CASSLELASSGANVLTF.

The V gene is TRBV6-6, the J gene TRBJ1-2; a weak D match, TRBD1 (5 bases). The CDR3 is 14 residues long. Per germline, CDR1 MNHNY and CDR2 SVGAGI (reference sequence). Deletions cut 0 bases from V and 4 bases from J, with 9 bases between. The CDR3 loop reads CASSYSQGLYGYTF. The DNA for the CDR3 is TGTGCCAGCAGTTACTCGCAGGGCCTCTATGGCTACACCTTC.

The V and J genes are TRBV9 and TRBJ1-3, with 7 positions matching TRBD1. V lost 0 bases, J lost 0 bases, and 3 bases stayed unmatched. The CDR3 extends over 16 amino acids. Germline values: CDR1 SGDLS, CDR2 YYNGEE. The CDR3 is CASSVGGQNSGNTIYF. In DNA form, the CDR3 reads TGTGCCAGCAGCGTAGGGGGACAGAACTCTGGAAACACCATATATTTT.

The chain employs TRBV10-2 and TRBJ2-1; D gene uncertain. The germline V gene encodes CDR1 WSHSY and CDR2 SAAADI. The CDR3 is 15 residues long. The V end lost 6 bases, the J end lost 0 bases, and 12 bases lay between the germline ends. The CDR3 spells CASRTVPSSYNEQFF. The CDR3 coding sequence is TGCGCCAGCAGAACCGTCCCCTCCTCCTACAATGAGCAGTTCTTC.

In its sample, this clone was seen once. V usage is TRBV21-1 and J usage is TRBJ1-1. TRBV21-1 is noted as a pseudogene. This CDR3 contains 15 residues. The CDR3 is CASSNRGLMNTEAFF. DNA of the CDR3: TGTGCCAGCAGCAACCGGGGCCTAATGAACACTGAAGCTTTCTTT.

The chain recombines TRBV2 with TRBJ2-7, with 12 bases that match TRBD2. With 6 bases clipped from V and 2 bases from J, the junction kept 2 bases outside the gene matches. The germline V gene has CDR1 SNHLY and CDR2 FYNNEI. The CDR3 length is 14 residues. CDR3: CASRTSGRAYEQYF. The CDR3 bases are TGTGCCAGCAGGACTAGCGGGAGAGCCTACGAGCAGTACTTC.

The chain has TRBV5-1 and TRBJ1-4; 8 bases agree with TRBD1. The germline V gene encodes CDR1 SGHRS and CDR2 YFSETQ. V trimming: 0 bases; J trimming: 3 bases; junction bases outside the gene matches: 7. This CDR3 is built from 17 residues. As DNA, the CDR3 is TGCGCCAGCAGCTTGGGGGCAGGGGGCGGACCTAATGAAAAACTGTTTTTT. The encoded protein is CASSLGAGGGPNEKLFF.